A single sample is the source of the 27 T cell receptor beta chains below, sequenced in a study of T cells in Graves' hyperthyroidism and ophthalmopathy. TCR beta CDR3 regions were amplified from RNA. When the TCR CDR3 underwent first-round RT-PCR, the HTBI primer set was used. TCRdb independently ran MiXCR on the multiplex PCR reads; one entry per CDR3 protein. There are 500,000 or so distinct CDR3 sequences in the sample; 16% occur only once, and around 32% lies in the top ten. The specimen sequenced was blood. The origin of the receptors is a woman between 25 and 40 years old with Graves' ophthalmopathy.

V is TRBV27 and J is TRBJ1-5, with D perhaps TRBD1 (6 bases). CDR1 MNHEY and CDR2 SMNVEV come from the germline V gene (reference sequence). CDR3 length: 16 amino acids. The V end lost 5 bases, the J end lost 6 bases, and 20 bases lay between the germline ends. CDR3 bases: TGTGCCAGCAGTGATCACAGGGCTTCGGTCTTTCAGCCCCAGCATTTT. Translated, it gives CASSDHRASVFQPQHF.

This clonotype was found many times. This chain uses TRBV20-1 with TRBJ1-1; D may be TRBD1 (5 bases). In germline, CDR1 is DFQATT, CDR2 SNEGSKA (reference sequence). Trimming took off 6 bases at V and 8 bases at J, with 19 bases between the two ends. There are 13 residues in the CDR3. The CDR3 bases are TGCAGTGCCCCCACCCAGTTCGGGGGGGAAGCTTTCTTT. It yields the protein CSAPTQFGGEAFF.

J is TRBJ2-6 and V is TRBV28, with 10 bases lining up with TRBD1. J was trimmed by 4 bases and V by 7 bases; bases with no gene match: 10. The CDR3 has 17 residues. In germline, CDR1 is MDHEN, CDR2 SYDVKM. As DNA, the CDR3 is TGTGCCAGCACGGAGGGGGGACAGGGGAACGGGGCCAACGTCCTGACTTTC. Protein sequence: CASTEGGQGNGANVLTF.

This clonotype turned up a few times. The chain joins TRBV6-1 to TRBJ2-4, with D perhaps matching TRBD2 (7 bases). The germline V and J ends were trimmed by 6 bases and 2 bases, with 14 bases remaining between them. The length of the CDR3 is 15 residues. Germline V gene sequence: CDR1 MNHNS, CDR2 SASEGT. DNA for the CDR3: TGTGCCAGCAGCCCCCGGGGGGCGCCCAAAAACATTCAGTACTTC. It codes for CASSPRGAPKNIQYF.

This clonotype was seen only a few times. This chain uses TRBV5-1 with TRBJ2-2; 8 bases align to TRBD1. The V segment lost 4 bases and the J segment 3 bases; nucleotides outside the gene matches: 5. Germline V lookup: CDR1 SGHRS, CDR2 YFSETQ. The CDR3 runs to 15 residues. In DNA form, the CDR3 reads TGCGCCAGCAGCCCCGGACAGGGTTACACCGGGGAGCTGTTTTTT. Translated: CASSPGQGYTGELFF.

The chain uses TRBV29-1 and TRBJ2-1, with D uncertain. V lost 2 bases, J lost 7 bases, and 3 bases lay in between. The CDR3 has 10 amino acids. Germline V gene data show CDR1 as SQVTM and CDR2 as ANQGSEA. CDR3 DNA: TGCAGCGTTGAACAGAATGAGCAGTTCTTC. Translated, it gives CSVEQNEQFF.

The chain links TRBV12-3 or TRBV12-4 to TRBJ2-7; TRBD1 agrees at 8 bases. The CDR3 covers 13 residues. With V trimmed by 3 bases and J by 5 bases, 3 bases remained unmatched. CDR3 nucleotides: TGTGCCAGCAGTTTGGACAGGGAAGACGAGCAGTACTTC. Translation: CASSLDREDEQYF.

This clonotype appeared many times. The rearrangement links TRBV11-2 to TRBJ2-7; 7 bases are a match to TRBD2. J gave up 5 bases and V 0 bases, and 4 bases lay outside the gene matches. CDR1 and CDR2 from the germline V gene are SGHAT and FQNNGV. The CDR3 consists of 14 residues. The CDR3 coding sequence is TGTGCCAGCAGCTTAGACGCAGGGACTAACGAGCAGTACTTC. Its protein product is CASSLDAGTNEQYF.

The chain carries TRBV3-1 and TRBJ2-3; TRBD2 matches at 7 bases. CDR1 and CDR2 (germline): LGHDT, YNNKEL (reference sequence). With 6 bases clipped from V and 3 bases from J, the junction kept 9 bases outside the gene matches. The length of the CDR3 is 15 residues. The CDR3 DNA sequence: TGTGCCAGCAGTCAGACGGGGAGGGCTACAGATACGCAGTATTTT. Translated, it gives CASSQTGRATDTQYF.

The chain recombines TRBV7-2 with TRBJ1-2; D is possibly TRBD1 (6 bases). With 5 bases removed from V and 8 bases from J, the gap between germline ends came to 15 bases. The CDR3 spans 13 residues. Per germline, CDR1 SGHTA and CDR2 FQGNSA. The CDR3 region is CASSEQGFDGYTF. CDR3 nucleotide sequence: TGTGCCAGCAGCGAACAGGGTTTCGACGGCTACACCTTC.

This clonotype was detected a few times. The chain employs TRBV29-1 and TRBJ2-1, with 9 bases aligning to TRBD2. V lost 4 bases to trimming and J lost 15 bases; unmatched junction nucleotides: 10. This CDR3 has 12 residues. Germline CDR1 and CDR2: SQVTM and ANQGSEA. CDR3 region: CSVVGLREGRFF. CDR3 DNA sequence: TGCAGCGTTGTGGGTTTGCGGGAGGGGAGGTTCTTC.

This clonotype was counted many times. CDR3: CASSPKGTNQPQHF. Here the CDR3 DNA reads TGTGCCAGCAGTCCCAAAGGGACAAATCAGCCCCAGCATTTT. The chain is built from TRBV12-3 or TRBV12-4 and TRBJ1-5; tentative D call: TRBD1 (6 bases). This CDR3 has 14 residues. V shed 5 bases and J shed 4 bases, with 12 bases lying between them.

The sample holds many counts of this clonotype. This chain links TRBV6-1 with TRBJ2-5; D might be TRBD1 (6 bases). The V end lost 8 bases, the J end lost 1 base, and 11 bases lay between the germline ends. The CDR3 runs to 13 residues. From germline, CDR1 is MNHNS and CDR2 SASEGT. CDR3 in amino acids: CASSQGIQETQYF. The CDR3 coding sequence is TGTGCCAGCTCCCAGGGGATCCAAGAGACCCAGTACTTC.

The chain is built from TRBV7-9 and TRBJ2-1; no reliable D call. V dropped 4 bases and J dropped 1 base, with 11 bases sitting between them. The CDR3 has 15 residues. Germline V lookup: CDR1 SEHNR, CDR2 FQNEAQ (reference sequence). The CDR3 loop is CASSSLQLSYNEQFF. CDR3 bases: TGTGCCAGCAGCTCCCTCCAGTTATCCTACAATGAGCAGTTCTTC.

J is TRBJ2-2 and V is TRBV7-3; 8 bases are a match to TRBD1. After removal of 5 bases from V and 4 bases from J, the junction contained 6 bases not matched to a gene. This CDR3 spans 15 amino acids. Germline V gene sequence: CDR1 SGHTA, CDR2 FQGTGA. The CDR3 DNA reads as TGTGCCAGCAGCCCCCCAGGGGGCAGCACCGGGGAGCTGTTTTTT. This gives the protein CASSPPGGSTGELFF.

A few counts support this clonotype. The J gene is TRBJ1-2, the V gene TRBV5-4; D not certain. Germline V lookup: CDR1 SGHNT, CDR2 YYREEE (reference sequence). This CDR3 contains 13 residues. V lost 4 bases and J lost 4, with 11 bases in between. In DNA, the CDR3 is TGTGCCAGCAGCACCCGGGAGGCCTATGGCTACACCTTC. This translates into CASSTREAYGYTF.

This clonotype was seen ten or more times. This sequence joins TRBV28 and TRBJ1-5; D might be TRBD1 (5 bases). V lost 2 bases and J lost 0, with 11 bases in between. Germline CDR1 is MDHEN and CDR2 is SYDVKM. The CDR3 spans 16 residues. CDR3 amino acids: CASSLGGFLSNQPQHF. The DNA for the CDR3 is TGTGCCAGCAGTTTAGGGGGGTTCCTTAGCAATCAGCCCCAGCATTTT.

This clonotype turned up a few times. This likely comes from a read error, as the CDR3 has no conserved phenylalanine or tryptophan at its end. The V and J genes are TRBV29-1 and TRBJ1-1; D possibly corresponds to TRBD1 (6 bases). The CDR3 is 13 amino acids. The ends were cut back, 6 bases at V and 4 bases at J, with 15 bases in the middle. CDR1 SQVTM and CDR2 ANQGSEA come from the germline V gene. CDR3 sequence: CSVGVGGITEAFV. The CDR3 DNA follows: TGCAGCGTCGGTGTAGGGGGAATCACTGAAGCTTTCGTT.

The sample holds many counts of this clonotype. The chain joins TRBV7-8 to TRBJ1-3; D remains unclear. The CDR3 runs to 12 residues. Germline CDR1 is SGHVS and CDR2 is FQNEAQ. The V gene lost 0 bases and the J gene lost 4 bases, with 1 base spanning the gap. CDR3 residues: CASSLAGNTIYF. The CDR3 DNA follows: TGTGCCAGCAGCTTAGCCGGAAACACCATATATTTT.

The rearrangement uses TRBV14 and TRBJ2-1; D gene uncertain. CDR3 length equals 13 residues. Trimming cost V 1 base and J 5 bases, with 6 bases left between them. CDR1 is SGHDN, CDR2 FVKESK, per germline. Here the CDR3 reads CASSQVTHNEQFF. The CDR3 DNA is TGTGCCAGCAGCCAAGTTACTCACAATGAGCAGTTCTTC.

Concerning this clonotype: Given a much more abundant clone one base away, this may be a read error. The CDR3 ends on some other residue instead of the conserved phenylalanine or tryptophan, so this is likely a read error. The V gene is TRBV7-2, the J gene TRBJ2-2; no clear D gene. This CDR3 comprises 14 residues. Between the trimmed V and J ends, which lost 1 base and 1 base, there was a span of 4 bases. The V gene's germline CDR1 is SGHTA and CDR2 FQGNSA. This CDR3 reads CASSLGRNTGELFS. The CDR3 DNA reads as TGTGCCAGCAGCTTAGGGAGGAACACCGGGGAGCTGTTTTCT.

This clonotype was detected many times. This sequence joins TRBV20-1 and TRBJ2-5, with D tentatively TRBD1 (5 bases). Germline V gene lookup returns CDR1 DFQATT and CDR2 SNEGSKA (reference sequence). CDR3 length: 13 amino acids. V was pared by 4 bases and J by 2 bases, with 11 bases between. CDR3: CSANSDSQETQYF. The CDR3 nucleotides read TGCAGTGCTAACTCCGACAGTCAAGAGACCCAGTACTTC.

The chain carries TRBV4-1 and TRBJ2-1; 7 bases are a match to TRBD2. The CDR3 covers 18 residues. CDR1 and CDR2 (germline): MGHRA, YSYEKL. V shed 4 bases and J 7 bases; nucleotides not matched to a gene: 19. The CDR3 region has the DNA TGCGCCAGCAGCCGTCGGGTAGTAGGGGAGGGCCGTTCTAATGAGCAGTTCTTC. The encoded protein is CASSRRVVGEGRSNEQFF.

This clonotype was detected a few times. The genes are TRBV7-2 and TRBJ2-7, with no clear D. The CDR3 extends over 15 amino acids. The V end lost 2 bases, the J end lost 3 bases, and 14 bases lay between the germline ends. The germline V gene encodes CDR1 SGHTA and CDR2 FQGNSA. Here the CDR3 DNA reads TGTGCCAGCAGCTTATTATCTGCGGTAGGCTACGAGCAGTACTTC. As protein: CASSLLSAVGYEQYF.

This clonotype occurred a few times. The chain employs TRBV12-3 or TRBV12-4 and TRBJ1-6, with a possible D match to TRBD1 (6 bases). CDR3 size: 14 residues. The V end lost 5 bases, the J end lost 8 bases, and 13 bases lay between the germline ends. The CDR3 region has the DNA TGTGCCAGCAGTCTCCAGGGGCCCGATTCACCCCTCCACTTT. Translation: CASSLQGPDSPLHF.

This clonotype came up many times. V is TRBV18 and J is TRBJ2-7, with TRBD2 matching over 10 bases. V lost 6 bases and J lost 5; bases outside the gene matches: 10. The germline CDR1 and CDR2 sequences are KGHSH and LQKENI. CDR3 size: 15 residues. DNA of the CDR3: TGTGCCAGCTCTCCTCCTAGCGGGAGCCCCCACGAGCAGTACTTC. Translation: CASSPPSGSPHEQYF.

The CDR3 sequence: CASSLLDRGLDTQYF. The DNA for the CDR3 is TGCGCCAGCAGCTTGCTAGACAGGGGTTTAGATACGCAGTATTTT. The rearrangement links TRBV5-1 to TRBJ2-3; TRBD1 agrees at 8 bases. The V gene's germline CDR1 is SGHRS and CDR2 YFSETQ. J lost 5 bases, V lost 1 base, and 6 bases had no gene match. This CDR3 is 15 amino acids long. The variable domain in full, completed from reference TRBV5-1 and TRBJ2-3, reads KAGVTQTPRYLIKTRGQQVTLSCSPISGHRSVSWYQQTPGQGLQFLFEYFSETQRNKGNFPGRFSGRQFSNSRSEMNVSTLELGDSALYLCASSLLDRGLDTQYFGPGTRLTVL.